This TCR beta chain is drawn from a study of blood T cell repertoires in COVID-19. Study-wide background: The origin of the acute and convalescent COVID-19 samples was the United States, Italy and Spain. Nucleic acid was either cDNA or gDNA, and it came from T cells, B-cell-depleted T cells, or PBMCs.

The CDR3 runs to 15 residues. The V gene's germline CDR1 is SSHAT and CDR2 FNYEAQ (reference sequence). Germline trimming cut 5 bases from V and 3 bases from J; bases unmatched to any gene: 3. How the authors handled the data: Reference gene primer amplification gave nucleated cell count estimates. Only in-frame clones appear in the TCRdb table, and some are missing; sequencing was by immunoSEQ multiplex PCR. The V and J calls and clone size are taken from that table; D and trimming were inferred from the DNA. The sample shows tens of thousands of clones, approximately 83% of them seen only once. The rearrangement links TRBV7-7 to TRBJ2-1, with TRBD2 identical over 11 bases. Sample: peripheral blood. The TCR comes from a man aged 70-80 years with acute or convalescent COVID-19. CDR3 amino acids: CASSQGTSGYNEQFF. The DNA for the CDR3 is TGTGCCAGCAGCCAAGGGACTAGCGGCTACAATGAGCAGTTCTTC.